In its sample, the clone carrying this T cell receptor (beta chain) was seen a few times. The sample is drawn from a study of T cells in Graves' hyperthyroidism and ophthalmopathy. Authors of the study amplified TCR beta CDR3 regions from RNA transcripts. A set of HTBI primers served as the primers for a first-round RT-PCR of the TCR CDR3. One entry per CDR3 protein, called by TCRdb with MiXCR from the multiplex PCR reads. The sample has about 210,000 distinct CDR3 sequences, roughly 17% seen once. The germline gives CDR1 MNHEY, CDR2 SVGEGT. V was cut by 2 bases and J by 3 bases, with 9 bases left in between. This CDR3 comprises 14 residues.

V is TRBV6-2 or TRBV6-3 and J is TRBJ2-3; D call uncertain. The receptor comes from a man over 45 with Graves' hyperthyroidism. The material sequenced was blood. CDR3 sequence reads: CASSYDRATDTQYF. In DNA form, the CDR3 reads TGTGCCAGCAGTTACGATAGGGCTACAGATACGCAGTATTTT.